This entry lists 30 T cell receptor beta chains sequenced from one sample in a study of cytomegalovirus exposure and HLA in healthy donors. The primer mix had 60 Vbeta and 13 Jbeta primers. Clones were read by immunoSEQ multiplex PCR, and TCRdb kept only the in-frame ones, dropping some. Of over 60,000 clones detected, about 76% appear once; the ten largest clones hold over 2.5%. Sequenced material: PBMCs. Receptors originate from a man aged 18 to 29 in good health and CMV-seronegative.

The V and J genes are TRBV7-9 and TRBJ1-5; D perhaps matches TRBD1 (5 bases). CDR1 and CDR2 from the germline V gene are SEHNR and FQNEAQ (reference sequence). The CDR3 is made up of 16 amino acids. V gave up 2 bases and J gave up 5 bases, with 16 bases separating them. The CDR3 loop reads CASSLLSGGDDQPQHF. DNA for the CDR3: TGTGCCAGCAGCTTATTGTCAGGAGGGGACGATCAGCCCCAGCATTTT.

J is TRBJ1-2 and V is TRBV5-6, with 9 bases aligning to TRBD1. This CDR3 comprises 13 residues. The J segment lost 5 bases and the V segment lost 5 bases, leaving 4 bases of the junction unmatched. Germline CDR1 SGHDT, CDR2 YYEEEE. For the CDR3, the DNA is TGTGCCAGCAGACCCGGGACAGGGTATGGCTACACCTTC. Amino acid sequence: CASRPGTGYGYTF.

The chain combines TRBV5-8 with TRBJ1-5, with D possibly matching TRBD1 (6 bases). The CDR3 contains 15 residues. Trimming removed 3 bases at V and 2 bases at J, with 12 bases between. Germline CDR1 is SGHTS and CDR2 is YDEGEE. The DNA for the CDR3 is TGTGCCAGCAGCTCCCAGGGGTATGGCAATCAGCCCCAGCATTTT. Protein product: CASSSQGYGNQPQHF. Together with reference TRBV5-8 and TRBJ1-5, the CDR3 gives the full variable domain: EAGVTQSPTHLIKTRGQQATLRCSPISGHTSVYWYQQALGLGLQFLLWYDEGEERNRGNFPPRFSGRQFPNYSSELNVNALELEDSALYLCASSSQGYGNQPQHFGDGTRLSIL.

The chain couples TRBV27 to TRBJ1-2, with 7 bases aligning to TRBD1. After removal of 6 bases from V and 3 bases from J, the junction contained 10 bases not matched to a gene. Germline loops: CDR1 MNHEY, CDR2 SMNVEV (reference sequence). The CDR3 has 15 residues. In DNA, the CDR3 is TGTGCCAGCAGACCTTCAGGGGGTAGGGACTATGGCTACACCTTC. Translation: CASRPSGGRDYGYTF.

The chain joins TRBV30 to TRBJ1-6; tentatively, D is TRBD1 (5 bases). The ends were cut back, 3 bases at V and 6 bases at J, with 15 bases in the middle. The CDR3 has 15 amino acids. Germline V gene data show CDR1 as GTSNPN and CDR2 as SVGIG (reference sequence). The DNA for the CDR3 is TGTGCCTGGAGAACCGAGCAGGGCGGTAATTCACCCCTCCACTTT. Amino acids: CAWRTEQGGNSPLHF.

This chain connects TRBV10-3 to TRBJ2-1; tentative D call: TRBD1 (6 bases). Trimming stripped 2 bases from V and 8 bases from J, with 16 bases between. The germline V gene encodes CDR1 ENHRY and CDR2 SYGVKD. The CDR3 covers 15 residues. Here the CDR3 DNA reads TGTGCCATCAGTGAGGTTGGGGGCAGGCGGGATGAGCAGTTCTTC. Residues: CAISEVGGRRDEQFF.

The chain joins TRBV5-1 to TRBJ2-1, with a weak D call TRBD2 (6 bases). The CDR3 has 14 residues. From germline, CDR1 is SGHRS and CDR2 YFSETQ. The germline V and J ends were trimmed by 3 bases and 6 bases, with 13 bases remaining between them. The CDR3 region has the DNA TGCGCCAGCAGCTGGACGACTAGGAGCAATGAGCAGTTCTTC. Its translation is CASSWTTRSNEQFF.

The rearrangement uses TRBV21-1 and TRBJ2-2; the D call of TRBD1 is as the table states it, not checked on the DNA. TRBV21-1 counts as a pseudogene. The CDR3 totals 12 residues. The DNA for the CDR3 is TGTGCCAGTAGGGGGAACACCGGGGAGCTGTTTTTT. Amino acids: CASRGNTGELFF.

The chain combines TRBV14 with TRBJ2-5; 10 positions agree with TRBD2. The CDR3 loop spans 14 amino acids. V gave up 4 bases and J gave up 5 bases; unmatched junction bases: 4. The germline CDR1 and CDR2 sequences are SGHDN and FVKESK. The CDR3 reads CASSRVSGGETQYF. In DNA form, the CDR3 reads TGTGCCAGCAGCCGAGTTAGCGGGGGGGAGACCCAGTACTTC.

The CDR3 nucleotides read TGCAGCGTTAAAACAGGGGGAACCGGGGAGCTGTTTTTT. The encoded protein is CSVKTGGTGELFF. J is TRBJ2-2 and V is TRBV29-1; 8 bases align to TRBD1. Trimming at V came to 5 bases and at J to 5 bases, leaving 4 bases not matched to a gene. CDR3 length: 13 amino acids. CDR1 SQVTM and CDR2 ANQGSEA come from the germline V gene.

V usage is TRBV10-3 and J usage is TRBJ2-6; D is perhaps TRBD2 (5 bases). The germline V gene encodes CDR1 ENHRY and CDR2 SYGVKD. V lost 0 bases to trimming and J lost 0 bases, with 9 bases between them. The CDR3 has 17 amino acids. CDR3 region: CAISESPGYSGANVLTF. In DNA form, the CDR3 reads TGTGCCATCAGTGAGTCTCCGGGATACTCTGGGGCCAACGTCCTGACTTTC.

The chain links TRBV7-8 to TRBJ1-6, with D perhaps matching TRBD1 (5 bases). Between the trimmed V and J ends, which lost 1 base and 5 bases, there was a span of 12 bases. The germline CDR1 and CDR2 sequences are SGHVS and FQNEAQ. CDR3 size: 16 residues. The CDR3 sequence: CASSLVTGANNSPLHF. DNA for the CDR3: TGTGCCAGCAGCTTAGTTACAGGCGCCAATAATTCACCCCTCCACTTT.

This rearrangement joins TRBV5-1 to TRBJ2-1, with 8 bases that match TRBD1. V was pared by 4 bases and J by 6 bases, with 3 bases of the junction left unmatched. Germline CDR1 SGHRS, CDR2 YFSETQ. The CDR3 is 13 residues long. CDR3 residues: CASSAGQGNEQFF. DNA for the CDR3: TGCGCCAGCAGCGCTGGACAGGGCAATGAGCAGTTCTTC.

The chain links TRBV2 to TRBJ2-1; TRBD2 matches at 15 bases. V lost 7 bases, J lost 7 bases, and 5 bases stayed unmatched. Germline assignment: CDR1 SNHLY and CDR2 FYNNEI. The CDR3 covers 15 residues. For the CDR3, the DNA is TGTGCCAGCACAGGACTAGCGGGGGGGTTTAATGAGCAGTTCTTC. Encoded protein: CASTGLAGGFNEQFF.

There are a few counts of this clone. The rearrangement uses TRBV19 and TRBJ1-5, with D maybe TRBD1 (5 bases). The CDR3 consists of 17 residues. Germline-derived CDR1 and CDR2 are LNHDA and SQIVND (reference sequence). V was shortened by 10 bases and J by 0 bases, with 22 bases between the two germline ends. The CDR3 reads CATSPRGSLLSNQPQHF. The CDR3 DNA follows: TGTGCCACCTCGCCACGGGGGAGCCTTCTTAGCAATCAGCCCCAGCATTTT.

The chain employs TRBV2 and TRBJ2-6; possibly TRBD1 for D (5 bases). Trimming took off 4 bases at V and 0 bases at J, with 7 bases between the two ends. The germline V gene encodes CDR1 SNHLY and CDR2 FYNNEI. The CDR3 has 15 residues. The DNA for the CDR3 is TGTGCCAGCAGTGCAGGGATCTCTGGGGCCAACGTCCTGACTTTC. This gives the protein CASSAGISGANVLTF.

The chain couples TRBV9 to TRBJ1-3, with 7 bases aligning to TRBD1. Trimming cost V 1 base and J 4 bases; bases outside gene matches: 2. The length of the CDR3 is 14 residues. CDR1 and CDR2 from the germline V gene are SGDLS and YYNGEE. CDR3 protein: CASSVTGEGNTIYF. The CDR3 DNA reads as TGTGCCAGCAGCGTAACAGGGGAAGGAAACACCATATATTTT.

This chain joins TRBV5-1 and TRBJ2-2; perhaps TRBD2 as D (5 bases). V lost 0 bases and J 6 bases, leaving 15 bases between the germline ends. This CDR3 spans 16 amino acids. Germline V gene data show CDR1 as SGHRS and CDR2 as YFSETQ. CDR3 sequence (DNA): TGCGCCAGCAGCTTGGCCGGGGTAAAAGGCGCCGGGGAGCTGTTTTTT. Translating gives CASSLAGVKGAGELFF.

The J gene is TRBJ1-2, the V gene TRBV28, with TRBD1 matching over 7 bases. Looked up from germline, CDR1 is MDHEN and CDR2 is SYDVKM. This CDR3 region has 13 residues. Unmatched junction bases numbered 7, after V lost 6 bases and J lost 6 bases. CDR3 sequence: CASSPGQTNGYTF. For the CDR3, the DNA is TGTGCCAGCAGCCCGGGACAGACCAATGGCTACACCTTC.

This rearrangement joins TRBV30 to TRBJ2-2; TRBD1 matches at 7 bases. Germline V gene sequence: CDR1 GTSNPN, CDR2 SVGIG (reference sequence). V shed 2 bases, J shed 0 bases, and the junction held 6 bases outside the gene matches. CDR3 length: 16 amino acids. CDR3: CAWSRNRGPNTGELFF. CDR3 nucleotides: TGTGCCTGGAGTAGAAACAGGGGTCCGAACACCGGGGAGCTGTTTTTT.

The V gene is TRBV19, the J gene TRBJ1-2; TRBD1 aligns across 10 bases. V was clipped by 5 bases and J by 6 bases; unmatched bases: 3. Per germline, CDR1 LNHDA and CDR2 SQIVND (reference sequence). The CDR3 has 13 residues. The CDR3 DNA is TGTGCCAGTAGTCCCGACAGGGGGCATGGCTACACCTTC. Protein: CASSPDRGHGYTF.

This rearrangement joins TRBV4-2 to TRBJ2-7, with TRBD1 matching over 9 bases. V lost 4 bases and J lost 1; bases outside the gene matches: 5. Germline V gene lookup returns CDR1 LGHNA and CDR2 YNFKEQ. CDR3 size: 15 residues. The CDR3 DNA reads TGTGCCAGCAGCCCGGGACAGGGAATATCCTACGAGCAGTACTTC. It encodes CASSPGQGISYEQYF.

The CDR3 DNA reads as TGTGCCAGCAGCCGGACTACCAGCTCCTACAATGAGCAGTTCTTC. Translating it yields CASSRTTSSYNEQFF. The V and J genes are TRBV5-8 and TRBJ2-1; D possibly corresponds to TRBD2 (6 bases). The V end was cut by 4 bases, the J end by 0 bases, with 11 bases between. The CDR3 consists of 15 residues. CDR1 is SGHTS, CDR2 YDEGEE, per germline.

The chain couples TRBV19 to TRBJ2-3; D call uncertain. The germline V gene encodes CDR1 LNHDA and CDR2 SQIVND (reference sequence). CDR3 length equals 14 residues. The V gene lost 4 bases and the J gene lost 2 bases, with 10 bases spanning the gap. The CDR3 loop is CASSRRQATDTQYF. In DNA, the CDR3 is TGTGCCAGTAGTAGAAGGCAGGCCACAGATACGCAGTATTTT.

For this clone: Mismatch with germline at one junction end may stem from a read error. The chain uses TRBV7-3 and TRBJ2-1; 10 bases match TRBD2. Germline V gene data show CDR1 as SGHTA and CDR2 as FQGTGA. CDR3 length: 16 amino acids. The CDR3 sequence is CASSLTPGLALNEQFF. The CDR3, as DNA: TGTGCCAGCAGCCTAACCCCGGGACTAGCGCTCAATGAGCAGTTCTTC.

V is TRBV19 and J is TRBJ1-1; 8 bases fit TRBD1. This CDR3 is built from 14 residues. Trimming cost V 5 bases and J 3 bases; bases outside gene matches: 5. CDR1 and CDR2 (germline): LNHDA, SQIVND (reference sequence). The CDR3 here is CASSSTGGDTEAFF. Written as DNA, the CDR3 is TGTGCCAGTAGTTCAACAGGGGGTGACACTGAAGCTTTCTTT.

This sequence joins TRBV19 and TRBJ2-4; TRBD1 aligns across 7 bases. The CDR3 extends over 17 amino acids. V was pared by 7 bases and J by 0 bases, with 12 bases of the junction left unmatched. The V gene's germline CDR1 is LNHDA and CDR2 SQIVND (reference sequence). This chain's CDR3 is CASTGETGPLAKNIQYF. CDR3 DNA: TGTGCCAGTACCGGGGAGACAGGGCCTCTAGCCAAAAACATTCAGTACTTC.

In its sample, this clone was seen a few times. J is TRBJ2-3 and V is TRBV18; D not certain. The germline gives CDR1 KGHSH, CDR2 LQKENI. The ends were cut back, 2 bases at V and 0 bases at J, with 6 bases in the middle. There are 14 residues in the CDR3. The CDR3 reads CASSPIPSTDTQYF. CDR3 sequence (DNA): TGTGCCAGCTCACCAATCCCTAGCACAGATACGCAGTATTTT. The variable domain in full, completed from reference TRBV18 and TRBJ2-3, reads NAGVMQNPRHLVRRRGQEARLRCSPMKGHSHVYWYRQLPEEGLKFMVYLQKENIIDESGMPKERFSAEFPKEGPSILRIQQVVRGDSAAYFCASSPIPSTDTQYFGPGTRLTVL.

This chain connects TRBV7-9 to TRBJ1-2; D gene unclear. CDR1 and CDR2 (germline): SEHNR, FQNEAQ (reference sequence). V shed 0 bases and J shed 8 bases, with 13 bases lying between them. This CDR3 is built from 14 residues. The CDR3 bases are TGTGCCAGCAGCTTAGCAGCGTTCCGGTGGGGCTACACCTTC. Protein sequence: CASSLAAFRWGYTF.

The chain employs TRBV25-1 and TRBJ2-7; D might be TRBD1 (5 bases). The V end lost 1 base, the J end lost 3 bases, and 10 bases lay between the germline ends. Germline V CDR1 and CDR2: MGHDK, SYGVNS. The CDR3 has 14 residues. CDR3 sequence reads: CASSELGAIYEQYF. DNA of the CDR3: TGTGCCAGCAGTGAATTAGGGGCTATCTACGAGCAGTACTTC.